This paragraph reports one T cell receptor beta chain. Its antigen is unidentified. This CDR3 fails to terminate in the conserved phenylalanine or tryptophan, so it likely reflects a read error. TCRdb redid the calling of the multiplex PCR reads with MiXCR, one entry per CDR3 protein. The sample lists roughly 110,000 distinct CDR3 sequences, about 29% seen once, with 4.5% to 7% in the top ten. Germline-derived CDR1 and CDR2 are SEHNR and FQNEAQ (reference sequence). The CDR3 runs 16 residues. The lymph nodes were axillary draining lymph nodes from breast cancer patients. This sample was taken from a study of breast tumors, draining lymph nodes, adjacent tissues. Study-wide results and caveats: Tumors had less TCR diversity than lymph nodes, more than nontumor tissue. Data fit most tumor T cells coming from lymph node, expanding in tumor. Tumor T cell lymph node origin was a supported hypothesis, not proven.

The receptor was derived from a female donor with breast cancer. Some clones in this sample may be carry-over from other donors' samples. The chain has TRBV7-9 and TRBJ2-7; TRBD1 aligns across 9 bases. The sequenced material came from axillary lymph node tissue. CDR3 bases: TGTGCCGGCAGCTCCGCCGGGACAGGGTCCTCCTACGAGCAGTACCTC. Amino acid sequence: CAGSSAGTGSSYEQYL.